This T cell receptor beta chain was sequenced in a study of T-cell memory formation after mild COVID-19. Findings and limits, study-wide: CD4+ clones that contracted lay mainly in CM and EM; CD8+ ones lay in EMRA.

Constant-segment primers were used for 5'RACE, and the resulting TCR alpha and TCR beta cDNA libraries carried sample barcodes and UMIs. Via MiXCR, TCRdb re-called the 5' RACE reads, giving one row per CDR3 protein. This table has about 140,000 distinct CDR3 sequences, about 19% appearing once. The CDR3 length is 16 residues. V was pared by 4 bases and J by 4 bases, with 18 bases between. Germline CDR1 is SGDLS and CDR2 is YYNGEE. This clonotype was detected only a few times. Its antigen is not known. The chain links TRBV9 to TRBJ1-3; weak D call: TRBD1 (6 bases). Sequencing was performed on PBMCs or a T cell subset sorted from them (not recorded which). The clonotype originates from an adult woman who had mild COVID-19 (a few samples of this study predate the infection). Cell type and time point are not known. The CDR3 sequence: CASSLRGQPGGNTIYF. CDR3 nucleotides: TGTGCCAGCAGCCTCCGGGGACAACCAGGGGGAAACACCATATATTTT.